Detailed here is one T cell receptor (beta chain). As originally analysed: It was from reference gene primer amplification that nucleated cell counts were estimated. Method: immunoSEQ multiplex PCR; TCRdb's copy keeps in-frame clones and lacks some. V and J calls and clone size come straight from that table; D and trimming were deduced from the DNA. Found here are about 340,000 clones, about 90% of them singletons; the top ten hold 6% to 7%. This entry comes from a study of blood T cell repertoires in COVID-19. The overall study: Italy, Spain and the United States were the sources of the convalescent and acute COVID-19 samples. In each case, the material was cDNA or gDNA derived from T cells, B-cell-depleted T cells, or PBMCs.

This CDR3 comprises 14 residues. With 7 bases removed from V and 7 bases from J, the gap between germline ends came to 20 bases. Looked up from germline, CDR1 is MNHNY and CDR2 is SVGAGI (reference sequence). One Seattle source followed patients from active infection through their disease course. The chain couples TRBV6-6 to TRBJ2-7, with D possibly TRBD2 on 6 matching bases. Sequenced input: peripheral blood. The sequence was obtained from a woman in her fifties or sixties with COVID-19, enrolled during active disease. The DNA for the CDR3 is TGTGCCAGCACCCTCACCGGGACTTTACGGGAGCAGTACTTC. It yields the protein CASTLTGTLREQYF.